This entry lists 32 T cell receptor beta chains sequenced from one sample in a study of control samples from healthy donors and cancer patients. The table came from immunoSEQ multiplex PCR; TCRdb's copy has only in-frame clones and leaves some out. The sample carries some 140,000 clones, 80% to 95% recorded once. The specimen was blood. These receptor sequences come from a man aged 25 to 40 in good health.

This chain uses TRBV2 with TRBJ2-1, with D tentatively TRBD2 (6 bases). V was trimmed by 1 base and J by 10 bases, leaving 14 bases between them. This CDR3 spans 14 amino acids. Germline lookup yields CDR1 SNHLY and CDR2 FYNNEI. CDR3: CASSEVASALEQFF. In DNA form, the CDR3 reads TGTGCCAGCAGTGAAGTAGCTAGCGCACTAGAGCAGTTCTTC.

This clone was found once. This chain connects TRBV7-9 to TRBJ1-1; D gene unclear. V shed 11 bases and J shed 1 base, with 17 bases lying between them. Germline V gives CDR1 SEHNR, CDR2 FQNEAQ (reference sequence). The length of the CDR3 is 14 residues. This CDR3 is CAGTRVGKNTEAFF. DNA of the CDR3: TGTGCCGGAACGAGGGTAGGAAAGAACACTGAAGCTTTCTTT.

The chain uses TRBV11-3 and TRBJ1-1; 10 bases fit TRBD1. Germline V gives CDR1 SGHNT, CDR2 YENEEA. The CDR3 totals 16 residues. V trimming: 4 bases; J trimming: 2 bases; junction bases outside the gene matches: 7. This CDR3 is CASSSRQGAANTEAFF. CDR3 in DNA: TGTGCCAGCAGCTCCCGACAGGGGGCTGCTAACACTGAAGCTTTCTTT.

This clone was seen once. This chain links TRBV4-1 with TRBJ1-2; D is unclear. The V and J ends lost 0 bases and 4 bases respectively, with 15 bases between them. CDR3 size: 16 residues. Looked up from germline, CDR1 is MGHRA and CDR2 is YSYEKL. CDR3 bases: TGCGCCAGCAGCCAAGACTTTGCCGGGGAGACCTATGGCTACACCTTC. Residues: CASSQDFAGETYGYTF.

The chain joins TRBV29-1 to TRBJ1-1; the D gene is possibly TRBD1 (5 bases). Deletions cut 6 bases from V and 1 base from J, with 12 bases between. CDR3 size: 13 residues. Germline loops: CDR1 SQVTM, CDR2 ANQGSEA. The CDR3 reads CSVAGTENTEAFF. Written as DNA, the CDR3 is TGCAGCGTGGCCGGGACGGAGAACACTGAAGCTTTCTTT.

The chain carries TRBV19 and TRBJ2-7; TRBD2 aligns across 11 bases. CDR3 size: 18 residues. The germline V gene has CDR1 LNHDA and CDR2 SQIVND (reference sequence). V dropped 5 bases and J dropped 0; count of bases not matched to a gene: 12. The DNA for the CDR3 is TGTGCCAGTAGTCCTCTGACTAGCGGGACAACAAGCTCCTACGAGCAGTACTTC. Its protein is CASSPLTSGTTSSYEQYF.

The rearrangement joins TRBV29-1 to TRBJ2-1; no firm D call. There are 12 residues in the CDR3. V was pared by 4 bases and J by 0 bases, with 4 bases between. Per germline, CDR1 SQVTM and CDR2 ANQGSEA. This CDR3 is CSVGSSYNEQFF. CDR3 sequence (DNA): TGCAGCGTTGGGAGCTCCTACAATGAGCAGTTCTTC.

This chain joins TRBV30 and TRBJ1-1; D is ambiguous. The V end was cut by 3 bases, the J end by 5 bases, with 13 bases between. Germline assignment: CDR1 GTSNPN and CDR2 SVGIG (reference sequence). The CDR3 has 13 residues. CDR3 sequence: CAWRGQGPTEAFF. CDR3 nucleotide sequence: TGTGCCTGGAGGGGCCAAGGGCCAACTGAAGCTTTCTTT.

The chain combines TRBV30 with TRBJ2-7, with D possibly matching TRBD1 (5 bases). Germline CDR1 GTSNPN, CDR2 SVGIG (reference sequence). The CDR3 is 13 residues long. V dropped 0 bases and J dropped 7 bases, with 13 bases sitting between them. The CDR3 here is CAWSVQVLGEQYF. In DNA form, the CDR3 reads TGTGCCTGGAGTGTACAGGTCTTGGGGGAGCAGTACTTC.

The chain links TRBV7-9 to TRBJ1-2; 8 positions match TRBD1. V shed 5 bases and J 5 bases; nucleotides not matched to a gene: 13. The CDR3 totals 16 residues. Per germline, CDR1 SEHNR and CDR2 FQNEAQ (reference sequence). The DNA of the CDR3 is TGTGCCAGCAGCCTCTCGGGACAGGTCGTCGAATATGGCTACACCTTC. It codes for CASSLSGQVVEYGYTF.

Only a few counts were recorded for this clone. The chain employs TRBV6-4 and TRBJ2-1; D unclear. The CDR3 length is 13 residues. Germline assignment: CDR1 MRHNA and CDR2 SNTAGT. The V and J ends lost 3 bases and 7 bases respectively, with 10 bases between them. The CDR3 protein is CASSEKSSNEQFF. The CDR3 DNA reads as TGTGCCAGCAGTGAAAAAAGCAGTAATGAGCAGTTCTTC.

The chain is built from TRBV5-1 and TRBJ1-2; D not resolved. Germline lookup yields CDR1 SGHRS and CDR2 YFSETQ. CDR3 size: 14 residues. V lost 0 bases and J 5 bases, leaving 11 bases between the germline ends. The CDR3 protein is CASSLAGQEYGYTF. The CDR3 bases are TGCGCCAGCAGCTTGGCCGGGCAGGAATATGGCTACACCTTC.

The chain has TRBV5-6 and TRBJ1-1, with 9 nucleotides matching TRBD1. This CDR3 has 17 amino acids. Trimming at V came to 4 bases and at J to 3 bases, leaving 13 bases not matched to a gene. The V gene's germline CDR1 is SGHDT and CDR2 YYEEEE. CDR3 residues: CASSLSGQGTRYTEAFF. The CDR3 region has the DNA TGTGCCAGCAGCCTTTCAGGACAGGGGACCCGGTACACTGAAGCTTTCTTT.

The chain couples TRBV10-3 to TRBJ2-5; possibly TRBD2 for D (5 bases). The V end was cut by 10 bases, the J end by 1 base, with 13 bases between. Germline loops: CDR1 ENHRY, CDR2 SYGVKD. The CDR3 extends over 13 amino acids. CDR3 residues: CATGISLQETQYF. In nucleotides, the CDR3 is TGTGCCACCGGGATCTCGCTCCAAGAGACCCAGTACTTC.

The chain recombines TRBV6-6 with TRBJ2-5; 10 positions agree with TRBD2. The CDR3 totals 16 residues. Germline CDR1 MNHNY, CDR2 SVGAGI (reference sequence). V gave up 6 bases and J gave up 2 bases; unmatched junction bases: 9. CDR3 loop: CASRTGGTSEQETQYF. The CDR3 DNA follows: TGTGCCAGCAGAACGGGCGGGACTAGCGAACAAGAGACCCAGTACTTC.

The chain combines TRBV6-6 with TRBJ2-3, with 8 bases aligning to TRBD2. The CDR3 is 14 amino acids. With 6 bases clipped from V and 2 bases from J, the junction kept 4 bases outside the gene matches. Germline V CDR1 and CDR2: MNHNY, SVGAGI (reference sequence). The CDR3 sequence is CASRLLAVTDTQYF. In DNA form, the CDR3 reads TGTGCCAGCAGACTACTAGCGGTCACAGATACGCAGTATTTT.

This clone was counted a single time. CDR3 region: CASRDNYSNQPQHF. The CDR3 region has the DNA TGTGCCAGCAGGGACAATTATAGCAATCAGCCCCAGCATTTT. V is TRBV27 and J is TRBJ1-5; a weak D match, TRBD1 (5 bases). Trimming stripped 6 bases from V and 0 bases from J, with 9 bases between. There are 14 residues in the CDR3. Germline lookup yields CDR1 MNHEY and CDR2 SMNVEV (reference sequence).

The chain combines TRBV6-5 with TRBJ2-1; a possible D gene is TRBD2 (5 bases). Trimming stripped 3 bases from V and 4 bases from J, with 13 bases between. The germline V gene has CDR1 MNHEY and CDR2 SVGAGI. The CDR3 runs 15 residues. The CDR3 loop is CASSYDGESYNEQFF. CDR3 nucleotides: TGTGCCAGCAGTTATGACGGGGAGTCATACAATGAGCAGTTCTTC.

About this clone: This specimen includes other DNA sequences encoding the same CDR3. J is TRBJ2-7 and V is TRBV7-9; 12 bases line up with TRBD2. There are 15 residues in the CDR3. V lost 3 bases to trimming and J lost 0 bases; unmatched junction nucleotides: 0. Germline loops: CDR1 SEHNR, CDR2 FQNEAQ (reference sequence). The CDR3 bases are TGTGCCAGCAGCTTGACTAGCGGGAGCTCCTACGAGCAGTACTTC. Residues: CASSLTSGSSYEQYF.

This clone was found a few times. The J gene is TRBJ2-5, the V gene TRBV6-5; the D is unclear. There are 14 residues in the CDR3. The V and J ends lost 6 bases and 1 base respectively, with 12 bases between them. CDR1 and CDR2 from the germline V gene are MNHEY and SVGAGI. This CDR3 reads CASSPREPQETQYF. CDR3 bases: TGTGCCAGCAGCCCCCGAGAGCCCCAAGAGACCCAGTACTTC.

The chain carries TRBV28 and TRBJ1-2; D gene ambiguous. V lost 5 bases and J lost 5, with 15 bases in between. Looked up from germline, CDR1 is MDHEN and CDR2 is SYDVKM. This CDR3 spans 14 amino acids. CDR3 sequence reads: CASSISRLAYGYTF. In DNA form, the CDR3 reads TGTGCCAGCAGTATATCCCGTTTAGCATATGGCTACACCTTC.

This rearrangement joins TRBV19 to TRBJ1-4, with a tentative D call TRBD1 (5 bases). The CDR3 covers 15 residues. Per the germline V gene, CDR1 is LNHDA and CDR2 is SQIVND (reference sequence). The V gene lost 3 bases and the J gene lost 3 bases, with 11 bases spanning the gap. CDR3 loop: CASSIVGTPNEKLFF. For the CDR3, the DNA is TGTGCCAGTAGTATTGTGGGGACCCCTAATGAAAAACTGTTTTTT.

This rearrangement joins TRBV27 to TRBJ2-3; D unresolved. The CDR3 totals 14 residues. V was clipped by 5 bases and J by 0 bases, with 9 bases between them. CDR1 and CDR2 from the germline V gene are MNHEY and SMNVEV (reference sequence). The CDR3 loop is CASSPHFSTDTQYF. For the CDR3, the DNA is TGTGCCAGCAGTCCCCACTTCAGCACAGATACGCAGTATTTT.

This sequence joins TRBV28 and TRBJ2-2; D possibly matches TRBD1 or TRBD2 (5 bases each). Trimming pared 3 bases from V and 0 bases from J, leaving 11 bases between. CDR3 size: 16 residues. Looked up from germline, CDR1 is MDHEN and CDR2 is SYDVKM. CDR3 DNA: TGTGCCAGCAGTTTGGTAGGGACCGCGAACACCGGGGAGCTGTTTTTT. Its translation: CASSLVGTANTGELFF.

CDR3 protein: CASSSGTPGTEAFF. The CDR3 DNA reads TGTGCCAGCTCATCCGGGACACCGGGGACTGAAGCTTTCTTT. V usage is TRBV18 and J usage is TRBJ1-1; TRBD1 might be the D (6 bases). The CDR3 runs 14 residues. The germline V and J ends were trimmed by 5 bases and 5 bases, with 15 bases remaining between them. Germline values: CDR1 KGHSH, CDR2 LQKENI.

The chain uses TRBV7-9 and TRBJ1-2; D gene unclear. Germline assignment: CDR1 SEHNR and CDR2 FQNEAQ (reference sequence). There are 14 residues in the CDR3. Trimming pared 0 bases from V and 3 bases from J, leaving 8 bases between. The CDR3 sequence: CASSLAGFDYGYTF. CDR3 bases: TGTGCCAGCAGCTTAGCGGGGTTCGACTATGGCTACACCTTC.

The CDR3 protein is CASSSVGLKSNQPQHF. The CDR3 DNA reads TGTGCCAGCAGTTCGGTAGGCTTGAAAAGCAATCAGCCCCAGCATTTT. The chain joins TRBV28 to TRBJ1-5; D is undetermined. The CDR3 is 16 amino acids. Germline V gene lookup returns CDR1 MDHEN and CDR2 SYDVKM. Trimming removed 4 bases from V and 1 base from J, with 14 bases in between.

The chain employs TRBV30 and TRBJ2-7; maybe TRBD2 (6 bases). The V end lost 1 base, the J end lost 5 bases, and 12 bases lay between the germline ends. The CDR3 runs 13 residues. Germline CDR1 GTSNPN, CDR2 SVGIG (reference sequence). The DNA of the CDR3 is TGTGCCTGGAGTGCAACGCGGGGAGACGAGCAGTACTTC. It encodes CAWSATRGDEQYF.

V gene TRBV14 combines with J gene TRBJ2-5; 8 bases align to TRBD1. This CDR3 is 15 amino acids long. Germline V gene data show CDR1 as SGHDN and CDR2 as FVKESK. Trimming at V came to 2 bases and at J to 6 bases, leaving 8 bases not matched to a gene. DNA of the CDR3: TGTGCCAGCAGCCAACAGGGGGCGGTGGAGAAGACCCAGTACTTC. Translating gives CASSQQGAVEKTQYF. The full variable domain, rest sourced from reference TRBV14 and TRBJ2-5, is EAGVTQFPSHSVIEKGQTVTLRCDPISGHDNLYWYRRVMGKEIKFLLHFVKESKQDESGMPNNRFLAERTGGTYSTLKVQPAELEDSGVYFCASSQQGAVEKTQYFGPGTRLLVL.

The genes are TRBV20-1 and TRBJ2-5; D gene ambiguous. The CDR3 runs to 11 residues. V shed 0 bases and J shed 12 bases, with 11 bases lying between them. Germline V lookup: CDR1 DFQATT, CDR2 SNEGSKA (reference sequence). The CDR3 DNA reads as TGCAGTGCTAGAGATAACTGGTCGGAGTACTTC. It encodes CSARDNWSEYF.

The chain is built from TRBV9 and TRBJ2-3; D might be TRBD2 (6 bases). CDR3 length: 15 amino acids. V was cut by 0 bases and J by 5 bases, with 13 bases left in between. Looked up from germline, CDR1 is SGDLS and CDR2 is YYNGEE. CDR3 bases: TGTGCCAGCAGCGTAGATGGCGGGATGATAGATACGCAGTATTTT. This gives the protein CASSVDGGMIDTQYF.

The rearrangement joins TRBV7-2 to TRBJ1-1; a weak D match, TRBD1 (6 bases). Germline loops: CDR1 SGHTA, CDR2 FQGNSA. There are 14 residues in the CDR3. Between the trimmed V and J ends, which lost 6 bases and 4 bases, there was a span of 15 bases. The CDR3 loop reads CASSFRLQGTEAFF. The CDR3 DNA follows: TGTGCCAGCAGTTTTCGTTTACAGGGCACTGAAGCTTTCTTT.